These 8 T cell receptor beta chains were all obtained from the same sample, sequenced in a study of control samples from healthy donors and cancer patients. Data came from immunoSEQ multiplex PCR; TCRdb stores just in-frame clones and leaves some out. This sample has some 130,000 clones; around 96% occur once, and the top ten carry about 4%. Sequenced input: blood. Receptors were obtained from a man aged 30-40 years in good health.

V is TRBV5-1 and J is TRBJ2-1, with 13 bases fitting TRBD2. After removal of 4 bases from V and 9 bases from J, the junction contained 10 bases not matched to a gene. The CDR3 has 16 amino acids. Germline CDR1 reads SGHRS; CDR2 reads YFSETQ. CDR3 sequence reads: CASSAFGTSGAGEQFF. The CDR3 DNA reads TGCGCCAGCAGCGCGTTCGGGACTAGCGGGGCCGGTGAGCAGTTCTTC.

This clone was recorded only once. The V gene is TRBV4-3, the J gene TRBJ2-3, with TRBD2 matching 7 bases. CDR1 and CDR2 from the germline V gene are LGHNA and YSLEER. The V segment lost 3 bases and the J segment 7 bases; nucleotides outside the gene matches: 16. This CDR3 has 17 amino acids. In nucleotides, the CDR3 is TGCGCCAGCAGCCAGGGCTGGGTTTGGAGGGGAGGGAATACGCAGTATTTT. Protein sequence: CASSQGWVWRGGNTQYF.

J is TRBJ1-1 and V is TRBV6-6; D perhaps matches TRBD1 (5 bases). Germline CDR1 is MNHNY and CDR2 is SVGAGI (reference sequence). Trimming took off 4 bases at V and 4 bases at J, with 16 bases between the two ends. The CDR3 is made up of 15 amino acids. CDR3 nucleotides: TGTGCCAGCAGTTCCCACAACGGGGGAAGCACTGAAGCTTTCTTT. Translated, it gives CASSSHNGGSTEAFF.

The chain couples TRBV5-4 to TRBJ2-6; TRBD2 matches at 7 bases. V dropped 0 bases and J dropped 0; count of bases not matched to a gene: 3. Germline assignment: CDR1 SGHNT and CDR2 YYREEE (reference sequence). CDR3 length equals 17 residues. For the CDR3, the DNA is TGTGCCAGCAGCTTGGGCGGGGGATACTCTGGGGCCAACGTCCTGACTTTC. Translation: CASSLGGGYSGANVLTF.

This clone showed up just a few times. The chain uses TRBV2 and TRBJ2-5; 8 nucleotides align to TRBD1. V dropped 3 bases and J dropped 5; count of bases not matched to a gene: 11. The germline gives CDR1 SNHLY, CDR2 FYNNEI. CDR3 length: 16 amino acids. The CDR3 reads CASSDRRTGPKETQYF. The CDR3 region has the DNA TGTGCCAGCAGTGACCGTCGGACAGGGCCGAAGGAGACCCAGTACTTC.

The V gene is TRBV6-2 or TRBV6-3, the J gene TRBJ1-1, with D possibly being TRBD1 (6 bases). This CDR3 region has 15 residues. The germline CDR1 and CDR2 sequences are MNHEY and SVGEGT. Trimming removed 5 bases from V and 0 bases from J, with 13 bases in between. The CDR3 here is CASSHRASLNTEAFF. For the CDR3, the DNA is TGTGCCAGCAGTCACAGGGCCTCCTTGAACACTGAAGCTTTCTTT.

This CDR3 reads CASSPTTGFNEKLFF. CDR3 nucleotides: TGTGCCAGCAGCCCGACGACAGGTTTTAATGAAAAACTGTTTTTT. This sequence joins TRBV9 and TRBJ1-4, with D possibly matching TRBD1 (6 bases). Germline-derived CDR1 and CDR2 are SGDLS and YYNGEE. The CDR3 loop spans 15 amino acids. The V end was cut by 4 bases, the J end by 4 bases, with 14 bases between.

The rearrangement uses TRBV12-3 or TRBV12-4 and TRBJ2-7, with D unclear. Deletions cut 5 bases from V and 3 bases from J, with 11 bases between. This CDR3 is built from 13 residues. CDR3 sequence: CASSPGLNYEQYF. DNA for the CDR3: TGTGCCAGCAGTCCCGGGCTAAACTACGAGCAGTACTTC.